A single sample gave rise to the 20 T cell receptor beta chains below, sequenced in a study of blood T cell repertoires in COVID-19 (dated by TCRdb to 2018 to 2020). To prepare the library, the immunoSEQ multiplex PCR assay was applied. TCRdb re-hosts the immuneACCESS table, in-frame sequences only. Its copies lack some clones; in the studies checked, an unresolved V gene accounts for under half of them, and the cause for the rest is not known. In this sample the table shows about 45,000 clones, 83% of which occur a single time. Around 8% of the sample rests with the top ten. The specimen sequenced was peripheral blood. The origin of the receptors is a man older than 75 in a cohort sampled during active COVID-19.

The J gene is TRBJ1-5, the V gene TRBV2; tentatively, D is TRBD1 (5 bases). V dropped 5 bases and J dropped 0 bases, with 11 bases sitting between them. The length of the CDR3 is 15 residues. In germline, CDR1 is SNHLY, CDR2 FYNNEI. The CDR3 DNA follows: TGTGCCAGCAGTAGAACAGGATATAGCAATCAGCCCCAGCATTTT. It encodes CASSRTGYSNQPQHF.

The chain links TRBV19 to TRBJ2-3; 7 nucleotides align to TRBD1. The V gene end was trimmed by 7 bases and the J gene end by 0 bases; junction bases not matched to a gene: 7. The CDR3 has 15 amino acids. Per the germline V gene, CDR1 is LNHDA and CDR2 is SQIVND (reference sequence). The CDR3 DNA is TGTGCCAGTACCAGAACGGACAGGAGCACAGATACGCAGTATTTT. This gives the protein CASTRTDRSTDTQYF.

Only a few counts were recorded for this clone. The chain links TRBV3-1 (or the pseudogene TRBV3-2) to TRBJ1-6; 10 nucleotides match TRBD1. V lost 6 bases and J lost 9; bases outside the gene matches: 8. Germline CDR1 reads LGHDT; CDR2 reads YNNKEL (reference sequence). The CDR3 covers 15 residues. The CDR3: CASSGGTGVGSPLHF. The CDR3 DNA reads as TGTGCCAGCAGTGGGGGGACAGGGGTGGGTTCACCCCTCCACTTT.

This clone was seen a single time. This chain links TRBV2 with TRBJ1-1, with TRBD1 matching 8 bases. Per germline, CDR1 SNHLY and CDR2 FYNNEI. There are 14 residues in the CDR3. Losses at the gene ends were 4 bases for V and 1 base for J; bases not matched to a gene: 2. As DNA, the CDR3 is TGTGCCAGCAGTGGGACAGGGTGGAACACTGAAGCTTTCTTT. It codes for CASSGTGWNTEAFF.

The chain joins TRBV7-7 to TRBJ2-1; a possible D gene is TRBD2 (6 bases). The CDR3 has 15 residues. The V end lost 1 base, the J end lost 0 bases, and 7 bases lay between the germline ends. Per the germline V gene, CDR1 is SSHAT and CDR2 is FNYEAQ (reference sequence). The CDR3 DNA is TGTGCCAGCAGCTTAGGCGGGGTCTCCTACAATGAGCAGTTCTTC. Translated: CASSLGGVSYNEQFF.

This chain joins TRBV4-1 and TRBJ2-2; the D is unclear. From germline, CDR1 is MGHRA and CDR2 YSYEKL. The V end lost 0 bases, the J end lost 3 bases, and 8 bases lay between the germline ends. CDR3 length: 15 residues. The CDR3 here is CASSQDAGDTGELFF. CDR3 nucleotide sequence: TGCGCCAGCAGCCAAGATGCCGGAGACACCGGGGAGCTGTTTTTT.

The chain has TRBV5-1 and TRBJ2-3, with 8 bases lining up with TRBD2. The junction had 10 bases not matched to a gene; V was cut back by 1 base and J by 0 bases. Germline V CDR1 and CDR2: SGHRS, YFSETQ. The CDR3 runs 18 residues. CDR3 bases: TGCGCCAGCAGCTTGTTAGGGACTAGTTGGGCTAGCACAGATACGCAGTATTTT. Translated, it gives CASSLLGTSWASTDTQYF.

The chain couples TRBV5-1 to TRBJ2-5, with 11 bases fitting TRBD1. Germline V gene data show CDR1 as SGHRS and CDR2 as YFSETQ. With V trimmed by 4 bases and J by 5 bases, 13 bases remained unmatched. The CDR3 covers 17 residues. The CDR3 here is CASSRGRGQGAGETQYF. The CDR3 coding sequence is TGCGCCAGCAGCAGGGGCCGAGGACAGGGGGCCGGGGAGACCCAGTACTTC.

This chain joins TRBV19 and TRBJ2-5; a possible D gene is TRBD2 (5 bases). The V end was cut by 6 bases, the J end by 2 bases, with 16 bases between. CDR1 and CDR2 (germline): LNHDA, SQIVND (reference sequence). This CDR3 contains 15 residues. The DNA of the CDR3 is TGTGCCAGTAGGGGCGGAGGTCTTGGGCAAGAGACCCAGTACTTC. Residues: CASRGGGLGQETQYF.

Here the CDR3 reads CASSFNRDRGYGYTF. DNA for the CDR3: TGTGCCAGCAGTTTCAACCGGGACAGGGGGTATGGCTACACCTTC. The chain joins TRBV27 to TRBJ1-2, with TRBD1 matching 11 bases. Germline V gene sequence: CDR1 MNHEY, CDR2 SMNVEV (reference sequence). V gave up 3 bases and J gave up 5 bases; unmatched junction bases: 5. The CDR3 length is 15 residues.

This clone was counted once. The CDR3: CASSAGESGANVLTF. Here the CDR3 DNA reads TGTGCCAGCAGCGCCGGGGAATCTGGGGCCAACGTCCTGACTTTC. The rearrangement uses TRBV6-5 and TRBJ2-6; D is perhaps TRBD2 (5 bases). This CDR3 has 15 amino acids. Germline V gene lookup returns CDR1 MNHEY and CDR2 SVGAGI. Trimming removed 6 bases from V and 1 base from J, with 10 bases in between.

In this sample, this clone turned up once. V and J are TRBV24-1 and TRBJ1-3; D uncertain. The CDR3 is made up of 15 amino acids. The V gene lost 2 bases and the J gene lost 3 bases, with 10 bases spanning the gap. The germline V gene encodes CDR1 KGHDR and CDR2 SFDVKD. CDR3 bases: TGTGCCACCAGTGATTCCTACGGGTTTGGAAACACCATATATTTT. It translates to CATSDSYGFGNTIYF.

The genes are TRBV5-1 and TRBJ2-3; weak D call: TRBD1 (5 bases). Per the germline V gene, CDR1 is SGHRS and CDR2 is YFSETQ. The germline V and J ends were trimmed by 3 bases and 4 bases, with 18 bases remaining between them. This CDR3 comprises 16 residues. CDR3 nucleotide sequence: TGCGCCAGCAGCTGGGGCTTCCGACGGGTATCAGATACGCAGTATTTT. Its translation is CASSWGFRRVSDTQYF.

The DNA for the CDR3 is TGTGCCAGCAGTGAATATGGGGGCCGCTATGGCTACACCTTC. This encodes CASSEYGGRYGYTF. V is TRBV25-1 and J is TRBJ1-2, with a tentative D call TRBD1 (6 bases). Trimming shortened V by 0 bases and J by 4 bases, and 9 bases separated the two germline ends. Germline CDR1 MGHDK, CDR2 SYGVNS. The CDR3 is made up of 14 amino acids.

V is TRBV30 and J is TRBJ2-3, with 8 nucleotides matching TRBD2. With V trimmed by 8 bases and J by 6 bases, 7 bases remained unmatched. This CDR3 has 12 amino acids. The V gene's germline CDR1 is GTSNPN and CDR2 SVGIG (reference sequence). DNA for the CDR3: TGTGCCCGTCCCGGGACTAGGGATACGCAGTATTTT. As protein: CARPGTRDTQYF.

This chain connects TRBV5-5 to TRBJ2-2; D not certain. Deletions cut 0 bases from V and 7 bases from J, with 10 bases between. The CDR3 consists of 14 residues. Germline values: CDR1 SGHKS, CDR2 YYEKEE (reference sequence). The chain's CDR3 is CASSLGSEYGELFF. The CDR3 DNA sequence: TGTGCCAGCAGCTTGGGCTCCGAGTACGGGGAGCTGTTTTTT.

The rearrangement joins TRBV7-2 to TRBJ2-1, with TRBD2 matching over 8 bases. The junction had 5 bases not matched to a gene; V was cut back by 1 base and J by 6 bases. Germline-derived CDR1 and CDR2 are SGHTA and FQGNSA. The CDR3 runs 15 residues. In DNA form, the CDR3 reads TGTGCCAGCAGCTTAGTCAGCGGGAGAGGCAATGAGCAGTTCTTC. It codes for CASSLVSGRGNEQFF.

V is TRBV7-9 and J is TRBJ1-5, with D maybe TRBD1 (6 bases). Germline V CDR1 and CDR2: SEHNR, FQNEAQ (reference sequence). The CDR3 is 14 amino acids. The V and J ends lost 2 bases and 4 bases respectively, with 9 bases between them. The CDR3 reads CASSLKGGNQPQHF. CDR3 nucleotides: TGTGCCAGCAGCTTAAAAGGGGGTAATCAGCCCCAGCATTTT. Using reference TRBV7-9 and TRBJ1-5 for the parts outside the CDR3, the full variable domain is DTGVSQNPRHKITKRGQNVTFRCDPISEHNRLYWYRQTLGQGPEFLTYFQNEAQLEKSRLLSDRFSAERPKGSFSTLEIQRTEQGDSAMYLCASSLKGGNQPQHFGDGTRLSIL.

V and J are TRBV24-1 and TRBJ1-2; maybe TRBD1 (6 bases). The V end lost 4 bases, the J end lost 2 bases, and 10 bases lay between the germline ends. The CDR3 is 14 amino acids. CDR1 is KGHDR and CDR2 is SFDVKD in the germline V gene. DNA for the CDR3: TGTGCCACCAGTGAACCCACAGGGAACTATGGCTACACCTTC. Encoded protein: CATSEPTGNYGYTF.

The rearrangement uses TRBV28 and TRBJ2-2; perhaps TRBD1 as D (5 bases). Germline values: CDR1 MDHEN, CDR2 SYDVKM. The CDR3 extends over 14 amino acids. The V end lost 10 bases, the J end lost 5 bases, and 17 bases lay between the germline ends. CDR3 loop: CATTGAGKTGELFF. DNA of the CDR3: TGTGCCACCACTGGGGCAGGGAAGACCGGGGAGCTGTTTTTT.